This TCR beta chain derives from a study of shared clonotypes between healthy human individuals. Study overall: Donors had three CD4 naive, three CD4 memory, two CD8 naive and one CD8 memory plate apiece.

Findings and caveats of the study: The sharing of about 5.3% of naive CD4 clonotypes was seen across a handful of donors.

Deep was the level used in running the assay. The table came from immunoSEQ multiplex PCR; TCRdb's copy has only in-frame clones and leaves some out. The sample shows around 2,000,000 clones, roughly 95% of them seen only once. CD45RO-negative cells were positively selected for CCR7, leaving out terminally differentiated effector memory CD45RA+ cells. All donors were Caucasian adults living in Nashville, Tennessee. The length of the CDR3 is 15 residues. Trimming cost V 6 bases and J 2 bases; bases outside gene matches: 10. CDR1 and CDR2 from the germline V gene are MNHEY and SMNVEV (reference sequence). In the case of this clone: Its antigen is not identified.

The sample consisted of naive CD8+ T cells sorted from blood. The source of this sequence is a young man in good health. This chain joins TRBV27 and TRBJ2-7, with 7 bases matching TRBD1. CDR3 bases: TGTGCCAGCAGCGTTACAGGGGCCCTTACCTACGAGCAGTACTTC. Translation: CASSVTGALTYEQYF.